These 11 T cell receptor beta chains were sequenced from one sample in a study of T cell repertoires in cytomegalovirus infection. Via MiXCR, TCRdb re-called the reads, giving one row per CDR3 protein. The sample lists roughly 100,000 distinct CDR3 sequences; more than 15% were seen once. The sample consisted of PBMCs. These receptor sequences come from a human donor in good health (CMV status not recorded). Some clones in this sample may be carry-over from other donors' samples.

The rearrangement uses TRBV19 and TRBJ1-1, with TRBD1 matching over 11 bases. V was pared by 6 bases and J by 0 bases, with 6 bases of the junction left unmatched. The germline V gene encodes CDR1 LNHDA and CDR2 SQIVND (reference sequence). The CDR3 has 16 residues. CDR3 residues: CASRTGTGGVNTEAFF. CDR3 coding DNA: TGTGCCAGTAGAACCGGGACAGGGGGAGTGAACACTGAAGCTTTCTTT.

J is TRBJ1-2 and V is TRBV9; perhaps TRBD1 as D (5 bases). V lost 2 bases, J lost 1 base, and 15 bases lay in between. The CDR3 has 16 amino acids. CDR1 SGDLS and CDR2 YYNGEE come from the germline V gene. Written as DNA, the CDR3 is TGTGCCAGCAGCGTCTCGGTGCAGGGTCGTAACTATGGCTACACCTTC. It translates to CASSVSVQGRNYGYTF.

The chain couples TRBV6-2 or TRBV6-3 to TRBJ2-1; D is unresolved. The V end was cut by 2 bases, the J end by 5 bases, with 7 bases between. Germline V lookup: CDR1 MNHEY, CDR2 SVGEGT. The length of the CDR3 is 13 residues. CDR3 region: CASSYGINNEQFF. The DNA for the CDR3 is TGTGCCAGCAGTTACGGGATAAACAATGAGCAGTTCTTC.

This clonotype was observed a few times. CDR3 region: CASSPTMTGELFF. DNA of the CDR3: TGTGCCAGCAGCCCCACAATGACCGGGGAGCTGTTTTTT. V is TRBV7-3 and J is TRBJ2-2; D ambiguous. This CDR3 comprises 13 residues. Trimming shortened V by 5 bases and J by 5 bases, and 9 bases separated the two germline ends. CDR1 and CDR2 from the germline V gene are SGHTA and FQGTGA.

Comment on this clonotype: This may be a read error: a much more frequent sequence differs by one nucleotide. This sequence joins TRBV7-2 and TRBJ1-1, with TRBD1 matching over 8 bases. After removal of 4 bases from V and 3 bases from J, the junction contained 4 bases not matched to a gene. This CDR3 contains 14 residues. Germline values: CDR1 SGHTA, CDR2 FQGNSA. CDR3 coding DNA: TGTGCCAGCAGCTGGCAGGGGGCCGACACTGAAGCTTTCTTT. Translation: CASSWQGADTEAFF.

The rearrangement links TRBV29-1 to TRBJ2-7; D remains unclear. The CDR3 spans 11 residues. Germline V gene sequence: CDR1 SQVTM, CDR2 ANQGSEA. The germline V and J ends were trimmed by 6 bases and 1 base, with 7 bases remaining between them. This CDR3 reads CSVRDSYEQYF. As DNA, the CDR3 is TGCAGCGTCCGCGATTCCTACGAGCAGTACTTC.

This clonotype was detected a few times. The V call is TRBV20-1, the J call TRBJ2-7, with D tentatively TRBD2 (7 bases). The CDR3 spans 13 residues. Germline V gives CDR1 DFQATT, CDR2 SNEGSKA (reference sequence). V shed 6 bases and J shed 3 bases, with 15 bases lying between them. CDR3 DNA sequence: TGCAGTGCCAGATGGGGGGGCGGCTACGAGCAGTACTTC. Its protein is CSARWGGGYEQYF.

This clonotype has a count of ten or more. This chain links TRBV12-3 or TRBV12-4 with TRBJ1-1; D remains unclear. V was cut by 3 bases and J by 0 bases, with 5 bases left in between. This CDR3 comprises 13 residues. The CDR3 DNA follows: TGTGCCAGCAGTTTTAACATGAACACTGAAGCTTTCTTT. It translates to CASSFNMNTEAFF.

This clonotype was recorded a few times. The CDR3 here is CASSPDRGGWITEAFF. The CDR3 nucleotides are TGTGCCAGCAGCCCGGACCGCGGGGGGTGGATCACTGAAGCTTTCTTT. The chain couples TRBV14 to TRBJ1-1; weak D call: TRBD1 (5 bases). Germline V gene data show CDR1 as SGHDN and CDR2 as FVKESK. The CDR3 has 16 amino acids. Between the trimmed V and J ends, which lost 4 bases and 4 bases, there was a span of 19 bases.

The gene calls are TRBV14 and TRBJ1-1, with D possibly matching TRBD1 (6 bases). The CDR3 length is 16 residues. Germline values: CDR1 SGHDN, CDR2 FVKESK. Trimming pared 4 bases from V and 0 bases from J, leaving 15 bases between. Here the CDR3 reads CASSPPGGRLNTEAFF. The CDR3 DNA is TGTGCCAGCAGCCCCCCGGGGGGCAGATTGAACACTGAAGCTTTCTTT.

The gene calls are TRBV7-2 and TRBJ1-1; D remains unclear. CDR1 is SGHTA, CDR2 FQGNSA, per germline. The CDR3 runs 18 residues. The V end lost 1 base, the J end lost 7 bases, and 25 bases lay between the germline ends. CDR3 amino acids: CASSLEGGFVGEVSEAFF. The CDR3 DNA sequence: TGTGCCAGCAGCTTAGAGGGCGGGTTTGTTGGGGAGGTTAGTGAAGCTTTCTTT.